These T cell receptor beta chains were read from a single sample in a study of graft-versus-host responses after intestinal transplantation. No antigens are known for them. The assay was immunoSEQ multiplex PCR, and TCRdb's table has in-frame clones only and misses some. The sample holds about 86,000 clones, 88% seen once. Sequencing was performed on unstimulated CD4+ T cells sorted from spleen or lymph node cells, taken before transplant. The source is a human donor who was the organ donor for an intestinal transplant. CDR3s include the opening cysteine and the closing phenylalanine or tryptophan. The D gene is left open where the match is weak. The listing skips clone size in some rows; elsewhere it reads once, few, many or a size class.

j_gene,d_gene,len,v_gene,abundance,CDR3nt,CDR3aa
TRBJ2-7,TRBD2,14,TRBV13,-,TGTGCCAGCAGCTCGGGACTAGTCTCAGACGAGCAGTACTTC,CASSSGLVSDEQYF
TRBJ2-5,-,15,TRBV6-1,once,TGTGCCAGCAGTGAAGAACAGTTCAGGGGAGAGACCCAGTACTTC,CASSEEQFRGETQYF
TRBJ2-7,-,13,TRBV7-2,-,TGTGCCAGCAGCTTAGGTAGAGGGGGCGAGCAGTACTTC,CASSLGRGGEQYF
TRBJ2-1,-,13,TRBV11-2,-,TGTGCCAGCAGCTTAGGGCCCCCCCATGAGCAGTTCTTC,CASSLGPPHEQFF
TRBJ1-5,-,15,TRBV6-1,-,TGTGCCAGCAGTGAGCATTTTGGCAGGGCACAGCCCCAGCATTTT,CASSEHFGRAQPQHF
TRBJ1-1,-,14,TRBV5-1,few,TGCGCCAGCAGCCGGCAGGGGTGGAACACTGAAGCTTTCTTT,CASSRQGWNTEAFF
TRBJ1-1,TRBD1,13,TRBV6-1,-,TGTGCCAGCATCCTCGACAGGGAGTACGGAGCTTTCTTT,CASILDREYGAFF
TRBJ2-5,-,13,TRBV5-1,once,TGCGCCAGCAGCCCCACAGGGCCGGAGACCCAGTACTTC,CASSPTGPETQYF
TRBJ2-7,TRBD1,16,TRBV6-6,-,TGTGCCAGCAGTTACGGGGACAGGGTTAACTCCTACGAGCAGTACTTC,CASSYGDRVNSYEQYF
TRBJ2-1,TRBD1,13,TRBV29-1,-,TGCAGCGCAAGGGGGCGTTCCTACAATGAGCAGTTCTTC,CSARGRSYNEQFF
TRBJ2-7,TRBD1,14,TRBV5-1,-,TGCGCCAGCAGCTTCAAGGACAGGGCCCACGAGCAGTACTTC,CASSFKDRAHEQYF
TRBJ2-1,TRBD2,15,TRBV9,-,TGTGCCAGCAGCGCCCGACTAGCGGCTTACAATGAGCAGTTCTTC,CASSARLAAYNEQFF
TRBJ2-3,TRBD2,15,TRBV11-3,-,TGTGCCAGCAGCTTCGGAGGGGGACTAGCAGATACGCAGTATTTT,CASSFGGGLADTQYF
TRBJ1-4,-,12,TRBV6-5,-,TGTGCCAGCAGGCCCCTGGGGGGAAAACTGTTTTTT,CASRPLGGKLFF
TRBJ2-5,-,14,TRBV11-3,-,TGTGCCAGCAGCTTTAAGCGGTACCAAGAGACCCAGTACTTC,CASSFKRYQETQYF
TRBJ2-3,TRBD2,19,TRBV2,-,TGTGCCAGCAGTGATCCCCTCCAGCGGGGGAGATTTAGCACAGATACGCAGTATTTT,CASSDPLQRGRFSTDTQYF
TRBJ2-7,TRBD2,15,TRBV29-1,-,TGCAGCGTCACTGGGGTGGCGGGGGGATCCTACGAGCAGTACTTC,CSVTGVAGGSYEQYF
TRBJ2-7,-,15,TRBV6-1,once,TGTGCCAGCAGTGGCTTCAGGGCTACGGGCTACGAGCAGTACTTC,CASSGFRATGYEQYF
TRBJ2-1,TRBD2,15,TRBV19,-,TGTGCCAGTAGTATAGATGGGAGCGGGAGCTTCCAGCAGTTCTTC,CASSIDGSGSFQQFF
TRBJ2-3,-,14,TRBV7-2,-,TGTGCCAGCAGCCCCAGCTGGGGACTTGGTACGCAGTATTTT,CASSPSWGLGTQYF
TRBJ2-3,-,14,TRBV10-3,-,TGTGCCATCAGCCGGGACACTTACACAGATACGCAGTATTTT,CAISRDTYTDTQYF
TRBJ2-7,TRBD2,16,TRBV7-3,-,TGTGCCAGCAGCCCCCTAACTAGCGGGAGGGCCCACGAGCAGTACTTC,CASSPLTSGRAHEQYF
TRBJ2-5,-,11,TRBV28,once,TGTGCCAGCAGCCTGCGTGAGACCCAGTACTTC,CASSLRETQYF
TRBJ2-7,TRBD1,14,TRBV18,-,TGTGCCAGCTCAAGGACAGGAAACCGTGCCGAGCAGTACTTC,CASSRTGNRAEQYF
TRBJ2-1,-,12,TRBV2,once,TGTGCCAGCATTGTAGTCTACAATGAGCAGTTCTTC,CASIVVYNEQFF
TRBJ1-1,-,13,TRBV11-3,-,TGTGCCAGCAGCTTAGATAGACTTTCTGAAGCTTTCTTT,CASSLDRLSEAFF
TRBJ1-2,TRBD1,18,TRBV7-2,-,TGTGCCAGCAGCTTACAAGGGTGGACAGGACCACAGAACTATGGCTACACCTTC,CASSLQGWTGPQNYGYTF
TRBJ2-7,TRBD1,16,TRBV6-6,-,TGTGCCAGCAGAACCCCGGGACAGGGCTTTTTAAACGAGCAGTACTTC,CASRTPGQGFLNEQYF
TRBJ2-3,-,14,TRBV9,-,TGTGCCAGCAGCGTAGTCCCCGGTCTAGATACGCAGTATTTT,CASSVVPGLDTQYF
TRBJ2-1,-,15,TRBV28,-,TGTGCCAGCAGTTTTGGAACACCGGGGTACAATGAGCAGTTCTTC,CASSFGTPGYNEQFF
TRBJ2-3,TRBD2,22,TRBV23-1,few,TGCGCCAGCAGTCTCGGGACAGTAGACCCTCATCTAGCGGGAGGGCTTGGGGATACGCAGTATTTT,CASSLGTVDPHLAGGLGDTQYF
TRBJ2-7,TRBD1,18,TRBV5-1,-,TGCGCCAGCAGCTTGTTGGGCGGTGGACAGGGGGTCTCCTACGAGCAGTACTTC,CASSLLGGGQGVSYEQYF
TRBJ2-3,-,13,TRBV19,-,TGTGCCAGTAGTATAGACGGCACAGATACGCAGTATTTT,CASSIDGTDTQYF
TRBJ1-2,-,15,TRBV7-8,-,TGTGCCAGCAGCAGAGGTCGCGGGACGGGTACAGGCTACACCTTC,CASSRGRGTGTGYTF
TRBJ2-7,TRBD2,14,TRBV12-5,-,TGTGCTAGTGGTTTCGGCGGGAGCTCCTACGAGCAGTACTTC,CASGFGGSSYEQYF
TRBJ2-5,-,12,TRBV6-1,-,TGTGCCAGCGAGGGAGTGGAGGAGACCCAGTACTTC,CASEGVEETQYF
TRBJ2-3,-,16,TRBV7-6,-,TGTGCCAGCAGCCCCCTGGCCCCGGGAGATTCAGATACGCAGTATTTT,CASSPLAPGDSDTQYF
TRBJ1-1,-,14,TRBV29-1,few,TGCAGCGTTGATCCTGGAGGGGCGAACACTGAAGCTTTCTTT,CSVDPGGANTEAFF
TRBJ2-5,TRBD2,22,TRBV5-1,-,TGCGCCAGCAGCTCGGGGGCCGGACTAGCGGGAGGAAGCTTGTTCGTAGGAGAGACCCAGTACTTC,CASSSGAGLAGGSLFVGETQYF
TRBJ1-1,-,15,TRBV2,-,TGTGCCAGCAGTGAATATGCGGTCATGAACACTGAAGCTTTCTTT,CASSEYAVMNTEAFF
TRBJ1-2,TRBD1,13,TRBV9,-,TGTGCCAGCGGAGGGGGACAGACCTATGGCTACACCTTC,CASGGGQTYGYTF
TRBJ2-2,TRBD2,18,TRBV5-1,-,TGCGCCAGCAGCTTGGCAGCTAGCGGGGGGCCTTGGACCGGGGAGCTGTTTTTT,CASSLAASGGPWTGELFF
TRBJ2-7,TRBD1,15,TRBV7-9,-,TGTGCCAGCGTCTTTGGACAGGGGGCCCCCTACGAGCAGTACTTC,CASVFGQGAPYEQYF
TRBJ2-7,-,13,TRBV15,few,TGTGCCACCAGCAGAGATCTTGAGGCTTCAGCGTACTTC,CATSRDLEASAYF
TRBJ2-3,-,14,TRBV4-2,-,TGTGCCAGCAGCCAATCATTAGCCACAGATACGCAGTATTTT,CASSQSLATDTQYF
TRBJ2-7,-,15,TRBV4-2,-,TGTGCCAGCAGCCAAGGAACAGGGCCGTCCTACGAGCAGTACTTC,CASSQGTGPSYEQYF
TRBJ2-5,TRBD2,16,TRBV7-2,-,TGTGCCAGCAGCCTCTGGGGAGGGATCACGTCAGAGACCCAGTACTTC,CASSLWGGITSETQYF
TRBJ1-1,-,14,TRBV27,-,TGTGCCAGCAGTGTGGGGCGCATAGTGTCTGAAGCTTTCTTT,CASSVGRIVSEAFF
TRBJ2-1,TRBD2,14,TRBV7-8,-,TGTGCCAGCAGACGGGAGCTAGCGGGCAATGAGCAGTTCTTC,CASRRELAGNEQFF
TRBJ2-5,TRBD2,16,TRBV4-2,-,TGTGCCAGCAGCCACTCAGCGGGGCGGCCGGAGGAGACCCAGTACTTC,CASSHSAGRPEETQYF
TRBJ1-5,-,13,TRBV6-5,-,TGTGCCAGCAGACTGGCGAGGGATCAGCCCCAGCATTTT,CASRLARDQPQHF